What follows describes a single TCR beta chain. What it binds is not known. These data are taken from a study of T-cell memory formation after mild COVID-19. Study at large: TCR clusters showed largely donor specificity. Study conclusions and caveats: Several responding clones turned up in pre-infection memory, indicating that cross-reactive memory may have taken part.

The CDR3 runs 15 residues. Trimming cost V 1 base and J 0 bases, with 9 bases left between them. Germline-derived CDR1 and CDR2 are LGHDT and YNNKEL (reference sequence). TCRdb reprocessed the 5' RACE reads with MiXCR, giving one entry per CDR3 protein. The sample comprises roughly 410,000 distinct CDR3 sequences, approximately 24% of which are singletons, and 8.5% to 9% rests with the top ten. The TCR originated in an adult woman who had mild COVID-19 (a few samples of this study predate the infection). Cell type and time point are not known. The specimen sequenced was PBMCs or a T cell subset sorted from them (not recorded which). This chain uses TRBV3-1 with TRBJ2-5; possible D gene TRBD2, 5 bases. The CDR3 reads CASSQGTGDQETQYF. CDR3 coding DNA: TGTGCCAGCAGCCAAGGGACTGGGGACCAAGAGACCCAGTACTTC.